This paragraph covers one T cell receptor (beta chain) sequence. These data originate in a study of blood T cell repertoires in COVID-19. Looking at the study overall: Sites in the United States, Italy and Spain provided acute and convalescent COVID-19 samples. The analysed material was cDNA or gDNA that came from T cells, B-cell-depleted T cells, or PBMCs.

The CDR3 has 16 amino acids. The V gene's germline CDR1 is LNHDA and CDR2 SQIVND (reference sequence). The V gene end was trimmed by 1 base and the J gene end by 5 bases; junction bases not matched to a gene: 9. Per the authors' pipeline: Amplified reference gene primers provided the basis for estimating nucleated cell counts. TCRdb's table, derived via immunoSEQ multiplex PCR, lists solely in-frame clones and lacks some. V and J calls and clone size are those listed in that table; D and trimming were worked out from the DNA. The sample holds hundreds of thousands of clones, about 85% seen once. The clonotype originates from a woman between 18 and 29 years old who had recovered from COVID-19. V gene TRBV19 combines with J gene TRBJ1-1; 8 bases are a match to TRBD1. Sequencing was carried out using peripheral blood. DNA of the CDR3: TGTGCCAGTAGTATAGTCGGACAGGGTCGAGGGACTGAAGCTTTCTTT. Translated: CASSIVGQGRGTEAFF.